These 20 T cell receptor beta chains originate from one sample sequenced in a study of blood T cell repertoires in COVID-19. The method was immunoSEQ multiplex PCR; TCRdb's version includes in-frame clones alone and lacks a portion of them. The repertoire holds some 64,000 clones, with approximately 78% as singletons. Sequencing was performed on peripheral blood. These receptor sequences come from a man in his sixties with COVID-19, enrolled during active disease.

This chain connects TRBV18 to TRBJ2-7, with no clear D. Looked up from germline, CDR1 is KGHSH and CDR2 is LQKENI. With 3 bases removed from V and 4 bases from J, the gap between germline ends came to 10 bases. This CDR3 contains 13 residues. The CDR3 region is CASSPLGTYEQYF. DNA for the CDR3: TGTGCCAGCTCACCTCTTGGTACTTACGAGCAGTACTTC.

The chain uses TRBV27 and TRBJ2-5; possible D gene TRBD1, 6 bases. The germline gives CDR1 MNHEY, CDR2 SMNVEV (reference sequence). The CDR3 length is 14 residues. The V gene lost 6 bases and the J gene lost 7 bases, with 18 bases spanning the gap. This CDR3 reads CASRPSDSLRTQYF. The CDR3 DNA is TGTGCCAGCAGACCCTCGGACAGCCTTCGGACCCAGTACTTC.

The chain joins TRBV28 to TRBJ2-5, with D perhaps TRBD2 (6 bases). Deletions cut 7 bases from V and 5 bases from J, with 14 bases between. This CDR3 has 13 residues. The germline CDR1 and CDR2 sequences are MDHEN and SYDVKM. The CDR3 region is CASNLGGQETQYF. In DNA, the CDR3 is TGTGCCAGCAACCTTGGAGGGCAGGAGACCCAGTACTTC.

The DNA of the CDR3 is TGTGCCAGCAGCCCGGGACAGACCACCGACGAGCAGTACTTC. It translates to CASSPGQTTDEQYF. The chain carries TRBV7-7 and TRBJ2-7; the match to TRBD1 covers 7 bases. The CDR3 sequence is 14 residues long. V was pared by 5 bases and J by 5 bases, with 9 bases of the junction left unmatched. Germline V lookup: CDR1 SSHAT, CDR2 FNYEAQ (reference sequence).

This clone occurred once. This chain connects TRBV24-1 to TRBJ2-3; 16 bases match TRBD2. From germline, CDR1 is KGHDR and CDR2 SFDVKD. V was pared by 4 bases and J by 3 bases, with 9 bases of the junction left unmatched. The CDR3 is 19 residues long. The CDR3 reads CATSDPGLAGGRRTDTQYF. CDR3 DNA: TGTGCCACCAGTGACCCGGGACTAGCGGGAGGGAGGAGAACAGATACGCAGTATTTT.

CDR3 amino acids: CASSPPSDGPEAFF. In DNA form, the CDR3 reads TGCGCCAGCAGCCCCCCCTCCGATGGGCCAGAAGCTTTCTTT. The chain recombines TRBV4-1 with TRBJ1-1; unclear D gene. The V gene lost 4 bases and the J gene lost 8 bases, with 17 bases spanning the gap. The CDR3 sequence is 14 residues long. From germline, CDR1 is MGHRA and CDR2 YSYEKL.

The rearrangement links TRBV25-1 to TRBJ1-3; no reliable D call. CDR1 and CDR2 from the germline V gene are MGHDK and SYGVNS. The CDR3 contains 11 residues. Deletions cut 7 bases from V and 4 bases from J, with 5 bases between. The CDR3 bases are TGTGCCAGCACCCAGGGAAACACCATATATTTT. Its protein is CASTQGNTIYF.

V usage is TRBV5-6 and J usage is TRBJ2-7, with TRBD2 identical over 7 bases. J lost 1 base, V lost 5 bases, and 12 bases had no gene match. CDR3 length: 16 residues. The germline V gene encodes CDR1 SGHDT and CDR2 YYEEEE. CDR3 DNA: TGTGCCAGCAGGTGGGGGGGTGTTCAGGAGTCCTACGAGCAGTACTTC. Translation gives CASRWGGVQESYEQYF.

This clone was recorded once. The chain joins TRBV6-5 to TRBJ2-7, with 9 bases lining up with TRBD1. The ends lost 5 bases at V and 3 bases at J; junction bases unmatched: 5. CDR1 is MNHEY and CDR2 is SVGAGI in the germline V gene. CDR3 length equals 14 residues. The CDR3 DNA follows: TGTGCCAGCAGTCCCCGGGACAGGGACTACGAGCAGTACTTC. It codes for CASSPRDRDYEQYF.

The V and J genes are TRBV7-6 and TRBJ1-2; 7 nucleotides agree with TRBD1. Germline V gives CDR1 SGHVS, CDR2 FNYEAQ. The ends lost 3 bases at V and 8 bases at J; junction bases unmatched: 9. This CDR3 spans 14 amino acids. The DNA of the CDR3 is TGTGCCAGCAGCTTGGGCAGGGGGATGGGAGGCTACACCTTC. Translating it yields CASSLGRGMGGYTF.

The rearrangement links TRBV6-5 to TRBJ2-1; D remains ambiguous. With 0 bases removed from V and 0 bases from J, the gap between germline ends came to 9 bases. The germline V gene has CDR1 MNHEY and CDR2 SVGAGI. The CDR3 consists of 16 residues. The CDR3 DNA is TGTGCCAGCAGTTACTCGGTGGTTAGCTCCTACAATGAGCAGTTCTTC. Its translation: CASSYSVVSSYNEQFF.

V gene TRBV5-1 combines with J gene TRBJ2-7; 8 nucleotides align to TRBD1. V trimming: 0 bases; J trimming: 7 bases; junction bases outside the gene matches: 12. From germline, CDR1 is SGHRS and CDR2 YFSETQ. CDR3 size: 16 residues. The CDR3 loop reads CASSLAGTGGHREQYF. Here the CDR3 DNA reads TGCGCCAGCAGCTTGGCTGGGACAGGAGGTCACCGGGAGCAGTACTTC.

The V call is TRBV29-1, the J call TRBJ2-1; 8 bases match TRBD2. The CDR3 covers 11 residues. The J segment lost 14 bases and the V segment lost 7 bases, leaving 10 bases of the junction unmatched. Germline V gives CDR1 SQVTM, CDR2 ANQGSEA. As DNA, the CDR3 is TGCAGCGCAAGCCAGCGGGGGCCGGAGTTCTTC. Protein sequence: CSASQRGPEFF.

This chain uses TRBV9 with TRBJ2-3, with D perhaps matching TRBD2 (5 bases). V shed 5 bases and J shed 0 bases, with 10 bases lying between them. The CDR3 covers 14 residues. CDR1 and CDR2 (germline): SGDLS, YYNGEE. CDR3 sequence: CASSPAVSTDTQYF. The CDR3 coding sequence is TGTGCCAGCAGTCCAGCGGTAAGCACAGATACGCAGTATTTT.

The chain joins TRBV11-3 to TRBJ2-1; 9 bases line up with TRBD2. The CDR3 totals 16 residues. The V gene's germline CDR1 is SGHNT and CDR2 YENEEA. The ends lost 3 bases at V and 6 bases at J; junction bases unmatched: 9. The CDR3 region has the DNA TGTGCCAGCAGCTTGGTAACAGCGGGAGGCGGCAATGAGCAGTTCTTC. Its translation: CASSLVTAGGGNEQFF.

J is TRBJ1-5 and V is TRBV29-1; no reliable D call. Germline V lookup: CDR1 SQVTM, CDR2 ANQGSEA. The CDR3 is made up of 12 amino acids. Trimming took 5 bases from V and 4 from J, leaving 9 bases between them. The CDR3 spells CSVNGENQPQHF. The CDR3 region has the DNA TGCAGCGTTAATGGGGAGAATCAGCCCCAGCATTTT.

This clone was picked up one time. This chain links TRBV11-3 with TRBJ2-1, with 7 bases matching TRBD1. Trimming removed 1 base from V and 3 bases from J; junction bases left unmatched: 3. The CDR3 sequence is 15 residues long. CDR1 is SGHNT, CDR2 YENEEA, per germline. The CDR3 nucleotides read TGTGCCAGCAGCTTAGGCCGGGACAGCTACAATGAGCAGTTCTTC. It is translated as CASSLGRDSYNEQFF.

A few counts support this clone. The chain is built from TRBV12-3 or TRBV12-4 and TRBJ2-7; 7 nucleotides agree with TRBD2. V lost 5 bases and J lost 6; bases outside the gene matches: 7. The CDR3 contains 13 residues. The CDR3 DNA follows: TGTGCCAGCAGTACCGGGACTATCGGCGAGCAGTACTTC. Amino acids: CASSTGTIGEQYF.

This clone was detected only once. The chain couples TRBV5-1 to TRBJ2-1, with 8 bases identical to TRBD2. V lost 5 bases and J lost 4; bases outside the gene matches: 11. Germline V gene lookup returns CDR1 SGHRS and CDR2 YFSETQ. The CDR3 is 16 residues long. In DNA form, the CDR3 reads TGCGCCAGCAGTCGTGGGGTAGCGGGAATATACAATGAGCAGTTCTTC. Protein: CASSRGVAGIYNEQFF.

CDR3 DNA: TGTGCCAGCAGCAAAGGGGACAGGGGGAACAACGAGCAGTACTTC. Protein product: CASSKGDRGNNEQYF. J is TRBJ2-7 and V is TRBV21-1; TRBD1, the table's D call, was not compared with the DNA. TRBV21-1 is termed a pseudogene. The CDR3 loop spans 15 amino acids.